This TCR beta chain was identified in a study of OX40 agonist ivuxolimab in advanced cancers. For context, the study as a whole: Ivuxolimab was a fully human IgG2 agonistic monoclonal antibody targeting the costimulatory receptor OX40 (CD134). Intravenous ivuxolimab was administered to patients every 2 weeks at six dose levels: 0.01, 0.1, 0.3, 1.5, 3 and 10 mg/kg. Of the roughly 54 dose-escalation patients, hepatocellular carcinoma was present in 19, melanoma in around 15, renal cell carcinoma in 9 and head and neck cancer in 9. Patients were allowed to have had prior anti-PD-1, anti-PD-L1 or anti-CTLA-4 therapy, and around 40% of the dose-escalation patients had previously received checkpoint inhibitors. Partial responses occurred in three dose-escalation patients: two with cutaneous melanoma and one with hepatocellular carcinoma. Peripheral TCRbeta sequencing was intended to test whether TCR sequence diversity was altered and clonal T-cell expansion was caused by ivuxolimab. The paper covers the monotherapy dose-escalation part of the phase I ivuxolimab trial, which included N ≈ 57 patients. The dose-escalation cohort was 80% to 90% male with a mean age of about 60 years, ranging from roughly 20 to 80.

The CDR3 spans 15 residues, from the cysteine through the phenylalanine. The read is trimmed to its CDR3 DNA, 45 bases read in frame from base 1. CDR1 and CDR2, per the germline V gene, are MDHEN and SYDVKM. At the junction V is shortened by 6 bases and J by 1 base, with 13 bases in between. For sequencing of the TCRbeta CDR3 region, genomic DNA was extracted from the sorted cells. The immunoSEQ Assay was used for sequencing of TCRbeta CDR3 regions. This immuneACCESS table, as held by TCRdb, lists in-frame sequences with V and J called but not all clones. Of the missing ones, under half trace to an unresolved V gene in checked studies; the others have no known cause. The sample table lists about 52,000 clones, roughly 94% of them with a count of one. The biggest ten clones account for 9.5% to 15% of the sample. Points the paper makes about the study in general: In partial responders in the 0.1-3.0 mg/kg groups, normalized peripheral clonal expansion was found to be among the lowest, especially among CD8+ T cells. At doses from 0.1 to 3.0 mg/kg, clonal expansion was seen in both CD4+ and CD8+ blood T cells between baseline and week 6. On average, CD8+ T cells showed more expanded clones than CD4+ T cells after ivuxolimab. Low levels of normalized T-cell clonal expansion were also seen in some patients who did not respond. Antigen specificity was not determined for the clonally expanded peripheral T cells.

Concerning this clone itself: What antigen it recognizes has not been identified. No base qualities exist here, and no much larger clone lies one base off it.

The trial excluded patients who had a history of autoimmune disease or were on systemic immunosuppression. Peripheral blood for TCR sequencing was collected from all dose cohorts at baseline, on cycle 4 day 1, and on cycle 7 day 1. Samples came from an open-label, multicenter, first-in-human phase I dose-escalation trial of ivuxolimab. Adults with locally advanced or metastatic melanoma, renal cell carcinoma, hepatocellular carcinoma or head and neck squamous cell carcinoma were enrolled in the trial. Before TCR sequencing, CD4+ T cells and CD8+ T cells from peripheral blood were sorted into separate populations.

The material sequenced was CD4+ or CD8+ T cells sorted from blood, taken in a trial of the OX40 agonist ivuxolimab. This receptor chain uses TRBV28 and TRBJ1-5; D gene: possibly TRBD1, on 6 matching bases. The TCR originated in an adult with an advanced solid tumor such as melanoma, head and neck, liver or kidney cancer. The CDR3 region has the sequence CASRPGQSSNQPQHF. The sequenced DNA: TGTGCCAGCAGGCCCGGACAGTCAAGCAATCAGCCCCAGCATTTT.